The next 18 T cell receptor beta chains were all read from a single sample in a study of read filtering for tumor transcriptome and immune sequencing. This library used roughly 400 ng RNA and molecular barcoded adaptors spanning alpha/delta and beta/gamma chains. TCRdb itself ran the reads through MiXCR, one entry per CDR3 protein. The table shows some 46,000 distinct CDR3 sequences, with 20% occurring only once. Sequenced input: a population of CD138-negative cells sorted from bone marrow. The receptor set was obtained from a donor aged 40 or over with multiple myeloma.

The rearrangement joins TRBV5-4 to TRBJ1-4, with TRBD1 as a possible D gene (5 bases). The CDR3 has 16 amino acids. The V and J ends lost 1 base and 7 bases respectively, with 17 bases between them. From germline, CDR1 is SGHNT and CDR2 YYREEE (reference sequence). Here the CDR3 reads CASSLKSGQGGEKLFF. The CDR3 DNA follows: TGTGCCAGCAGCTTGAAATCCGGGCAGGGAGGTGAAAAACTGTTTTTT.

The table lists this clonotype with many counts. The V gene is TRBV29-1, the J gene TRBJ1-1, with D maybe TRBD1 (6 bases). Per germline, CDR1 SQVTM and CDR2 ANQGSEA. The CDR3 is made up of 13 amino acids. Deletions cut 6 bases from V and 7 bases from J, with 18 bases between. CDR3 sequence reads: CSVKTGDGREAFF. CDR3 sequence (DNA): TGCAGCGTAAAGACAGGAGACGGCCGTGAAGCTTTCTTT.

As concerns this clonotype: A read error may be the cause here, since a much bigger clone is one base away. The chain carries TRBV11-2 and TRBJ2-5; possibly TRBD1 or TRBD2 for D (5 bases each). Trimming cost V 3 bases and J 3 bases, with 14 bases left between them. Germline V lookup: CDR1 SGHAT, CDR2 FQNNGV. The CDR3 covers 15 residues. The CDR3 protein is CASSFMLVGEETQYF. CDR3 in DNA: TGTGCCAGCAGCTTTATGCTAGTGGGGGAAGAGACCCAGTACTTC.

This clonotype appeared many times. CDR3 loop: CASSQDQQVFPEEAFF. DNA of the CDR3: TGCGCCAGCAGCCAAGATCAGCAGGTCTTCCCGGAAGAAGCTTTCTTT. The chain combines TRBV4-1 with TRBJ1-1; D gene unclear. The CDR3 is 16 amino acids. Looked up from germline, CDR1 is MGHRA and CDR2 is YSYEKL. V was trimmed by 0 bases and J by 8 bases, leaving 19 bases between them.

This clonotype was detected ten times or more. The rearrangement joins TRBV7-6 to TRBJ2-1; D is perhaps TRBD1 or TRBD2 (5 bases each). Trimming pared 2 bases from V and 7 bases from J, leaving 15 bases between. Germline V gives CDR1 SGHVS, CDR2 FNYEAQ. The CDR3 length is 15 residues. The chain's CDR3 is CASSLYSKWGNEQFF. The DNA of the CDR3 is TGTGCCAGCAGCTTATACTCCAAGTGGGGGAATGAGCAGTTCTTC. The variable domain in full, with the rest retrieved from reference TRBV7-6 and TRBJ2-1, is GAGVSQSPRYKVTKRGQDVALRCDPISGHVSLYWYRQALGQGPEFLTYFNYEAQQDKSGLPNDRFSAERPEGSISTLTIQRTEQRDSAMYRCASSLYSKWGNEQFFGPGTRLTVL.

This clonotype was seen ten or more times. The rearrangement uses TRBV7-9 and TRBJ2-5; TRBD1 matches at 8 bases. Germline-derived CDR1 and CDR2 are SEHNR and FQNEAQ (reference sequence). The CDR3 spans 14 residues. Trimming at V came to 5 bases and at J to 5 bases, leaving 7 bases not matched to a gene. CDR3 in amino acids: CASSRTGQGETQYF. DNA for the CDR3: TGTGCCAGCAGCCGAACAGGACAGGGTGAGACCCAGTACTTC.

A word on this clonotype: This may be a read error, as it is one base from a much larger clone. The conserved final phenylalanine or tryptophan is absent from the CDR3, which likely points to a read error. This rearrangement joins TRBV20-1 to TRBJ2-1; 8 bases are a match to TRBD2. This CDR3 contains 15 residues. Germline V gene lookup returns CDR1 DFQATT and CDR2 SNEGSKA (reference sequence). The V segment lost 6 bases and the J segment 0 bases; nucleotides outside the gene matches: 7. In nucleotides, the CDR3 is TGCAGTGCCCCGGGGGGGGCCAGCTCCTACAATGAGCAGTTCCTC. The encoded protein is CSAPGGASSYNEQFL.

This clonotype was recorded at least ten times. The CDR3, as DNA: TGTGCCAGCAGCTTAGCGGTGCGGGAGAACACCGGGGAGCTGTTTTTT. It specifies CASSLAVRENTGELFF. The chain has TRBV7-8 and TRBJ2-2, with D maybe TRBD2 (6 bases). Trimming cost V 0 bases and J 1 base, with 9 bases left between them. The CDR3 sequence is 16 residues long. Germline V lookup: CDR1 SGHVS, CDR2 FQNEAQ. The variable domain in full, with the rest retrieved from reference TRBV7-8 and TRBJ2-2, is GAGVSQSPRYKVAKRGQDVALRCDPISGHVSLFWYQQALGQGPEFLTYFQNEAQLDKSGLPSDRFFAERPEGSVSTLKIQRTQQEDSAVYLCASSLAVRENTGELFFGEGSRLTVL.

About this clonotype: A read error may account for a junction end that differs from germline. J is TRBJ1-5 and V is TRBV11-2; D may be TRBD1 (5 bases). CDR1 is SGHAT, CDR2 FQNNGV, per germline. The CDR3 loop spans 15 amino acids. DNA for the CDR3: TGTGCCAGCAGCTGGGACGGTTATAGCGATCAGCCCCAGCATTTT. Protein product: CASSWDGYSDQPQHF.

The table lists this clonotype with many counts. This chain links TRBV20-1 with TRBJ1-4; perhaps TRBD1 as D (5 bases). Trimming removed 0 bases from V and 6 bases from J, with 8 bases in between. From germline, CDR1 is DFQATT and CDR2 SNEGSKA (reference sequence). CDR3 length equals 13 residues. CDR3 sequence reads: CSARDRADEKLFF. For the CDR3, the DNA is TGCAGTGCTAGAGACAGGGCGGATGAAAAACTGTTTTTT.

This chain connects TRBV29-1 to TRBJ2-1, with D tentatively TRBD2 (6 bases). The CDR3 runs to 14 residues. Trimming took off 3 bases at V and 0 bases at J, with 9 bases between the two ends. Germline loops: CDR1 SQVTM, CDR2 ANQGSEA. As DNA, the CDR3 is TGCAGCGTTGAGCGGGACGACTCCTACAATGAGCAGTTCTTC. It translates to CSVERDDSYNEQFF.

In regard to this clonotype: A much larger clone lies a single base off, so this may be a read error. The V gene is TRBV20-1, the J gene TRBJ2-3; D possibly matches TRBD1 or TRBD2 (5 bases each). The CDR3 is made up of 15 amino acids. Per germline, CDR1 DFQATT and CDR2 SNEGSKA (reference sequence). Trimming removed 5 bases from V and 2 bases from J, with 17 bases in between. The DNA for the CDR3 is TGCAGTGCTGAGCTGAGGGACCGGTACACAGATACGCAGTATTTT. Its translation is CSAELRDRYTDTQYF.

The chain has TRBV6-5 and TRBJ1-1, with D unclear. Trimming took 4 bases from V and 5 from J, leaving 14 bases between them. The germline CDR1 and CDR2 sequences are MNHEY and SVGAGI. This CDR3 has 14 residues. The CDR3 DNA is TGTGCCAGCAGTTCTTGGCGCGGGGAGACTGAAGCTTTCTTT. The encoded protein is CASSSWRGETEAFF.

At least ten counts were recorded for this clonotype. This chain uses TRBV20-1 with TRBJ2-3; TRBD2 matches 9 bases. The J segment lost 2 bases and the V segment lost 7 bases, leaving 7 bases of the junction unmatched. CDR3 length: 14 amino acids. Germline CDR1 is DFQATT and CDR2 is SNEGSKA (reference sequence). The CDR3 DNA reads as TGCAGTGTTCCGACTAGCGGAAACACAGATACGCAGTATTTT. Translated, it gives CSVPTSGNTDTQYF.

For this clonotype: The CDR3 carries no conserved terminal phenylalanine or tryptophan, so it likely arises from a read error. The chain recombines TRBV7-6 with TRBJ1-1, with D unclear. The germline V gene encodes CDR1 SGHVS and CDR2 FNYEAQ. The CDR3 consists of 14 residues. Trimming took 5 bases from V and 10 from J, leaving 20 bases between them. In DNA, the CDR3 is TGTGCCAGCAGCCCGAGACCGACTCTAGACGGAGCTTTCTAT. It specifies CASSPRPTLDGAFY.

About this clonotype itself: This is likely an artifact of a read error, given a far larger clone one base away. This chain connects TRBV6-6 to TRBJ2-7; D perhaps matches TRBD2 (6 bases). The CDR3 is 13 amino acids. Trimming took 5 bases from V and 7 from J, leaving 15 bases between them. Germline V gene lookup returns CDR1 MNHNY and CDR2 SVGAGI (reference sequence). CDR3 nucleotides: TGTGCCAGCAGTGAAGGGAGTGGGAGGGAGCAGTACTTC. Its protein is CASSEGSGREQYF.

This clonotype was seen repeatedly, ten times or more. The chain is built from TRBV30 and TRBJ1-4; D might be TRBD1 (5 bases). The length of the CDR3 is 12 residues. V lost 7 bases and J 3 bases, leaving 9 bases between the germline ends. Germline lookup yields CDR1 GTSNPN and CDR2 SVGIG (reference sequence). CDR3 sequence: CALQGPNEKLFF. CDR3 nucleotides: TGTGCCTTGCAGGGACCTAATGAAAAACTGTTTTTT.

This clonotype was seen only a few times. The chain joins TRBV5-1 to TRBJ1-5, with D maybe TRBD1 (6 bases). CDR1 is SGHRS, CDR2 YFSETQ, per germline. The V end lost 1 base, the J end lost 6 bases, and 14 bases lay between the germline ends. CDR3 length: 15 amino acids. The CDR3, as DNA: TGCGCCAGCAGCTTGTTGGGGGGGCAGGGTCAGCCCCAGCATTTT. This codes for CASSLLGGQGQPQHF.